A selection of T cell receptor beta chains follows, all from one sample in a study of blood T cell repertoires in COVID-19. The table came from immunoSEQ multiplex PCR; TCRdb's copy has only in-frame clones and leaves some out. The sample lists under 80,000 clones; more than 75% were seen once. Sequencing input: peripheral blood. The receptors shown here come from a man aged 55 to 70 with acute or convalescent COVID-19. Both conserved end residues are part of each CDR3. The order of the fields is CDR3 DNA, CDR3 protein, clone size, D gene, V gene, J gene. The D gene is left open where the match is weak. Clone size is not always given. Where it is, it says once, few, many or a class for expanded clones.

TGTGCCAGCAGCTTACGTAACTATGGCTACACCTTC	CASSLRNYGYTF	few	NA	TRBV11-2	TRBJ1-2
TGTGCCTGGTTATGGGGGCCCCACAATGAGCAGTTCTTC	CAWLWGPHNEQFF	NA	NA	TRBV30	TRBJ2-1
TGTGCCAGCACTACCGCGAAAAGAGCCCACGGGGAGCTGTTTTTT	CASTTAKRAHGELFF	NA	NA	TRBV6-6	TRBJ2-2
TGTGCCAGCAGCTCCCGACAGGGCTCCTACGAGCAGTACTTC	CASSSRQGSYEQYF	NA	TRBD1	TRBV11-2	TRBJ2-7
TGTGCCAGCTTAACGGGGGGCCCCACAGATACGCAGTATTTT	CASLTGGPTDTQYF	NA	NA	TRBV6-5	TRBJ2-3
TGTGCCAGCAGCCCTGGGGTGGCCGGGACAGGAACAGATACGCAGTATTTT	CASSPGVAGTGTDTQYF	NA	TRBD1	TRBV9	TRBJ2-3
TGCAGTGCTAGTAAGACAGGGGTTGAAGCTTTCTTT	CSASKTGVEAFF	NA	TRBD1	TRBV20-1	TRBJ1-1
TGTGCCAGCAGCGTAGATCGTTATTCGAAGCAGGGAAGGCTGGAGCATGGCTACACCTTC	CASSVDRYSKQGRLEHGYTF	NA	NA	TRBV2	TRBJ1-2
TGTGCCAGCAGCCAAGCGAGCGGCTTGGACTATGGCTACACCTTC	CASSQASGLDYGYTF	NA	NA	TRBV3-1/TRBV3-2	TRBJ1-2
TGCGCCAGCAGCCAGCCGGGGAGCGATGAGCAGTTCTTC	CASSQPGSDEQFF	NA	NA	TRBV4-1	TRBJ2-1
TGCGCCAGCAGCCTACAAGACTCGAACACTGAAGCTTTCTTT	CASSLQDSNTEAFF	NA	NA	TRBV5-1	TRBJ1-1
TGTGCCAGCAGCCCGTTCCTAGTGTCCTCCTACAATGAGCAGTTCTTC	CASSPFLVSSYNEQFF	NA	NA	TRBV11-2	TRBJ2-1
TGTGCCAGCAGCCTACTTGGGCCCGACGAGCAGTACTTC	CASSLLGPDEQYF	NA	NA	TRBV7-2	TRBJ2-7
TGTGCCAGCAGCTTAGGTAAGTCGAGACAGGGGGCTGGGACTTTGGCCAAAAACATTCAGTACTTC	CASSLGKSRQGAGTLAKNIQYF	NA	TRBD1	TRBV7-3	TRBJ2-4
TGTGCCAGCAGCTTAGCGAAGCGGGGGGGTCAGCCCCAGCATTTT	CASSLAKRGGQPQHF	NA	NA	TRBV7-8	TRBJ1-5
TGTGCCAGCAGCGAACACGAGACCCAGTACTTC	CASSEHETQYF	NA	NA	TRBV7-2	TRBJ2-5
TGTGCCAGCAGCATACTGGAGGGGGCTGAGACCCAGTACTTC	CASSILEGAETQYF	NA	NA	TRBV7-9	TRBJ2-5
TGTGCCAGCAGCTCCCCAGGCGGGAATGAGCAGTTCTTC	CASSSPGGNEQFF	NA	NA	TRBV7-8	TRBJ2-1
TGTGCCAGCAGCCTCGGGGGCGGGGGCTACAATGAGCAGTTCTTC	CASSLGGGGYNEQFF	NA	NA	TRBV7-2	TRBJ2-1
TGTGCCAGTACCCTACAGGGTAATTTTGGTACCGGGGAGCTGTTTTTT	CASTLQGNFGTGELFF	NA	NA	TRBV19	TRBJ2-2
TGTGCCAGCAGCCAGGGACAGCCCTATGGCTACACCTTC	CASSQGQPYGYTF	NA	TRBD1	TRBV28	TRBJ1-2
TGTGCCAGCAGTTTAGACACCTACTATGGCTACACCTTC	CASSLDTYYGYTF	NA	NA	TRBV12-3/TRBV12-4	TRBJ1-2
TGCGCCAGCAGCCTTGGGCGAAATGAAAAACTGTTTTTT	CASSLGRNEKLFF	few	NA	TRBV4-3	TRBJ1-4
TGTGCCAGCACCCCCCCGGCTAGCGGGTCTAATACGCAGTATTTT	CASTPPASGSNTQYF	NA	TRBD2	TRBV6-6	TRBJ2-3
TGTGCCAGTACGGGAGAGAGTTACAATGAGCAGTTCTTC	CASTGESYNEQFF	once	NA	TRBV19	TRBJ2-1
TGCGCCAGCAGCCTAACATATACAGGGTCTGCTGGAAACACCATATATTTT	CASSLTYTGSAGNTIYF	NA	NA	TRBV4-3	TRBJ1-3
TGTGCCACGAGGGACAGGGGGGCATCTAATGAAAAACTGTTTTTT	CATRDRGASNEKLFF	NA	TRBD1	TRBV19	TRBJ1-4
TGTGCCAGCAGCTTATTTGCGGGGGGCTTAGCGTCACCCCTCCACTTT	CASSLFAGGLASPLHF	NA	NA	TRBV11-2	TRBJ1-6
TGTGCCAGCAGCCGTACCCTAGCGGGGGGACCCTACGAGCAGTACTTC	CASSRTLAGGPYEQYF	NA	TRBD2	TRBV7-2	TRBJ2-7
TGTGCCAGCAGTCGGGACATTGCGTTTGAGTATATTGCTTTCTTT	CASSRDIAFEYIAFF	NA	NA	TRBV2	TRBJ1-1
TGTGCCAGCAGTTTTGGGGGGGACGAGCAGTACTTC	CASSFGGDEQYF	NA	TRBD2	TRBV28	TRBJ2-7
TGCGCCAGCAGCGTTGGTAGCTCTGGAAACACCATATATTTT	CASSVGSSGNTIYF	NA	NA	TRBV5-1	TRBJ1-3
TGTGCCAGCAGACCTTCAGGGGGACATGGCTACACCTTC	CASRPSGGHGYTF	once	TRBD1	TRBV7-2	TRBJ1-2
TGTGCCAGCAGCCGACTGGGGACAGGGGGTCAGAACACTGAAGCTTTCTTT	CASSRLGTGGQNTEAFF	NA	TRBD1	TRBV4-2	TRBJ1-1
TGTGCCAGCTCCCCCGTTCCGGACAGGGGGAACACTGAAGCTTTCTTT	CASSPVPDRGNTEAFF	once	TRBD1	TRBV18	TRBJ1-1
TGTGCCAGCTCACCCGTACGGTCCGCTTCTGAAGCTTTCTTT	CASSPVRSASEAFF	NA	NA	TRBV18	TRBJ1-1
TGCGCCAGCAGGGGGACTAGCGCAGATACGCAGTATTTT	CASRGTSADTQYF	once	TRBD2	TRBV10-2	TRBJ2-3
TGTGCCAGCAGCTTAGCGGGACTTTTCAGAGATACGCAGTATTTT	CASSLAGLFRDTQYF	NA	NA	TRBV11-2	TRBJ2-3
TGTGCCAGCGGGGACAGAGGTTATGGCTACACCTTC	CASGDRGYGYTF	NA	TRBD1	TRBV6-5	TRBJ1-2
TGCGCCAGCAGCTTACAGCGGGGGGGCCTCAATGAGCAGTTCTTC	CASSLQRGGLNEQFF	once	TRBD2	TRBV5-1	TRBJ2-1
TGTGCCAGCAGCTCGTCCGGGAATACCTACGAGCAGTACTTC	CASSSSGNTYEQYF	NA	NA	TRBV5-4	TRBJ2-7